This T cell receptor beta chain originates from a study of beta chain features in type 1 diabetes. Of note for this clone: Its antigen is still unknown.

Points from the study as a whole: Relative to healthy donors, patients appeared to have naive, central memory and Treg TCRB repertoires that were more similar. Within each of all four CD4+ subsets, Type 1 diabetes patients had TCRB CDR3s that were moderately but significantly shorter. HLA effects on TCRB rearrangement stayed unresolved here.

It was one heparinised blood draw, averaging around 100 mL, that each donor gave. Sorting of CD4+ naive, central memory, regulatory and stem cell-like memory cells was performed via CD45RO/CCR7/CD25/CD127/CD95/CD27. Expressed TCRB transcripts were sequenced because the isolated RNA had all been reverse transcribed beforehand. The assay was immunoSEQ multiplex PCR, and TCRdb's table has in-frame clones only and misses some. Among more than 250,000 clones listed, less than 30% were seen once. The germline V gene has CDR1 SGHDT and CDR2 YYEEEE. V was shortened by 2 bases and J by 9 bases, with 15 bases between the two germline ends. CDR3 length: 14 amino acids.

Material for sequencing was naive CD4+ T cells from blood. V usage is TRBV5-6 and J usage is TRBJ2-4; D is perhaps TRBD2 (5 bases). This clonotype was obtained from a woman aged 25 to 45 with type 1 diabetes. The CDR3, as DNA: TGTGCCAGCAGCTTAAGTGAGGGTTCTGGCATTCAGTACTTC. This translates into CASSLSEGSGIQYF.